The entry below gives a single TCR beta chain sequence along with its context. The data derive from a study of blood T cell repertoires in COVID-19. Clones were sequenced by immunoSEQ multiplex PCR, and TCRdb holds only the in-frame ones, with some missing. Among approximately 100,000 clones listed, roughly four fifths were seen once. The CDR3 spans 16 residues. Trimming removed 0 bases from V and 4 bases from J; junction bases left unmatched: 4. CDR1 is MNHEY and CDR2 is SVGAGI in the germline V gene. This TCR was sampled from a woman aged 80 or older with active or convalescent COVID-19. The source material was peripheral blood. The J gene is TRBJ2-2, the V gene TRBV6-5; 8 bases agree with TRBD1. The CDR3 here is CASSYSNRGFTGELFF. For the CDR3, the DNA is TGTGCCAGCAGTTACTCCAACAGGGGGTTCACCGGGGAGCTGTTTTTT.